These T cell receptor beta chains were read from a single sample in a study of blood T cell repertoires in COVID-19. TCRdb keeps only in-frame clones here, not all; method: immunoSEQ multiplex PCR. Of over 200,000 clones listed, 80% to 95% are singletons. Input material: peripheral blood. The receptors were gathered from a person aged 18-30 years with COVID-19, enrolled during active disease. The CDR3 runs from the conserved cysteine through the conserved F or W. D genes are given only for firm matches. Part of the rows lack a size; the others show once, few, many or a class for expanded clones.

size	V	D	J	CDR3	DNA
.	TRBV5-5	.	TRBJ1-2	CASSLAMTIGSRVSYGYTF	TGTGCCAGCAGCTTGGCCATGACCATAGGTTCCCGGGTTAGCTATGGCTACACCTTC
once	TRBV2	TRBD1	TRBJ1-2	CASSETGGGGNYGYTF	TGTGCCAGCAGTGAGACAGGGGGAGGAGGAAACTATGGCTACACCTTC
.	TRBV7-2	.	TRBJ1-6	CASSSRREMRSPLHF	TGTGCCAGCAGCTCACGTCGGGAGATGAGATCACCCCTCCACTTT
once	TRBV6-2/TRBV6-3	.	TRBJ2-3	CASSYVPGTQYF	TGTGCCAGCAGTTACGTACCGGGAACGCAGTATTTT
.	TRBV5-8	.	TRBJ1-4	CASSLGQGPSNEKLFF	TGTGCCAGCAGCTTGGGGCAGGGTCCTTCTAATGAAAAACTGTTTTTT
.	TRBV2	TRBD1	TRBJ2-7	CACTTGGDEQYF	TGTGCCTGCACGACAGGGGGCGACGAGCAGTACTTC
.	TRBV7-9	.	TRBJ2-5	CASSSTNATAQGAETQYF	TGTGCCAGCAGCTCCACAAACGCAACTGCACAGGGCGCAGAGACCCAGTACTTC
.	TRBV2	TRBD1	TRBJ1-4	CASLNPGQLLEKLFF	TGTGCCAGTCTGAACCCGGGACAGCTATTAGAAAAACTGTTTTTT
.	TRBV9	TRBD1	TRBJ2-7	CASSVGAGTGRDEQYF	TGTGCCAGCAGCGTAGGGGCCGGGACAGGGCGGGATGAGCAGTACTTC
.	TRBV28	TRBD2	TRBJ2-4	CASSFVGRGLAKNIQYF	TGTGCCAGCAGTTTTGTAGGGAGGGGACTAGCCAAAAACATTCAGTACTTC
.	TRBV5-1	.	TRBJ1-2	CASSLDQGIYGYTF	TGCGCCAGCAGCTTGGATCAGGGTATCTATGGCTACACCTTC
.	TRBV10-2	.	TRBJ2-6	CASSESSGFGANVLTF	TGCGCCAGCAGTGAGTCCTCAGGGTTTGGGGCCAACGTCCTGACTTTC
.	TRBV5-6	TRBD1	TRBJ2-7	CASSLRRDSPLYEQYF	TGTGCCAGCAGCTTACGTCGGGACAGCCCCCTCTACGAGCAGTACTTC
.	TRBV6-2/TRBV6-3	TRBD2	TRBJ2-3	CASSYELAGGPADTQYF	TGTGCCAGCAGTTACGAGCTAGCGGGAGGGCCTGCAGATACGCAGTATTTT